The sequence of this TCR beta chain was determined in a study of shared clonotypes between healthy human individuals. The sample holds a few counts of this clone. The antigen remains undetermined. Terminally differentiated effector memory CD45RA+ cells were left out of the naive CD8 fraction, which was CD45RO-negative and positively selected for CCR7. Generated by immunoSEQ multiplex PCR, the TCRdb table keeps only in-frame clones and is missing some. The table has 2 million to 2.5 million clones, about 93% seen once. Trimming removed 0 bases from V and 6 bases from J, with 12 bases in between. Germline V CDR1 and CDR2: SGDLS, YYNGEE. There are 14 residues in the CDR3. Study-level points and caveats: Generation of non-shared clonotypes was less probable than generation of clonotypes shared by all four donors.

The chain joins TRBV9 to TRBJ1-1, with D perhaps TRBD1 (5 bases). Sequences were obtained from naive CD8+ T cells from PBMCs. This clonotype was sampled from a man aged 18-30 years in good health. Some clones in this sample may be carry-over from other donors' samples. The CDR3 here is CASSVGGKFAEAFF. The DNA for the CDR3 is TGTGCCAGCAGCGTAGGGGGGAAATTCGCTGAAGCTTTCTTT.